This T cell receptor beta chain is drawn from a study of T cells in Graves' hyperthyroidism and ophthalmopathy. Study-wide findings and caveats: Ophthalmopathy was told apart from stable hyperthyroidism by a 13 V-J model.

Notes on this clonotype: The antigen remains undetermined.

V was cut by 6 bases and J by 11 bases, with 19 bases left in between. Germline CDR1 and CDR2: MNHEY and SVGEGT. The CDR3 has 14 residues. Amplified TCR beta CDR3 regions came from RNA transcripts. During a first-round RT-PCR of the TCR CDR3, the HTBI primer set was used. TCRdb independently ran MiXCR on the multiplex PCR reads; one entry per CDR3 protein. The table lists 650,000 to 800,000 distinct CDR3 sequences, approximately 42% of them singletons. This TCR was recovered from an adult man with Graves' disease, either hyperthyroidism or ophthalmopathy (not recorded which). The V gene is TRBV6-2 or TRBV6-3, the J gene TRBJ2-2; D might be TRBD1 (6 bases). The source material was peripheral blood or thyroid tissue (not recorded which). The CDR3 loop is CASRPDRPARELFF. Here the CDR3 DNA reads TGTGCCAGCAGACCCGACAGGCCTGCCAGAGAGCTGTTTTTT.